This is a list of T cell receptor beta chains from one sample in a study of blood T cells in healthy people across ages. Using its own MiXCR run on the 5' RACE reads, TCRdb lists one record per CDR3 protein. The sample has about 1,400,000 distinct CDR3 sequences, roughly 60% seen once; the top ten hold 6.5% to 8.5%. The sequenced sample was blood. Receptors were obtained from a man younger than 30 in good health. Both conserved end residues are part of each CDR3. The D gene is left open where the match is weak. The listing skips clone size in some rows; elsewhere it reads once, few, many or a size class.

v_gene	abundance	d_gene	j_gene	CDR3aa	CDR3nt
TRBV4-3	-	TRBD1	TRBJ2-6	CASSQDYAGQGFSGANVLTF	TGCGCCAGCAGCCAAGATTATGCGGGACAGGGGTTCTCTGGGGCCAACGTCCTGACTTTC
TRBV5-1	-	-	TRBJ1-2	CASSDSGSNYGYTF	TGCGCCAGCAGCGATTCGGGGTCTAACTATGGCTACACCTTC
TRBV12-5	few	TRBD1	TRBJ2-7	CASGQPPGQPYEQYF	TGTGCTAGTGGCCAACCACCGGGACAGCCCTACGAGCAGTACTTC
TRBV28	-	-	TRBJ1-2	CASSEQLSGGYTF	TGTGCCAGCAGTGAACAGCTGAGCGGGGGCTACACCTTC
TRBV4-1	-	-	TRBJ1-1	CASSQDSSVTEAFF	TGCGCCAGCAGCCAAGACTCCAGTGTCACTGAAGCTTTCTTT
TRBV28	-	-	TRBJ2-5	CASPGGEETQYF	TGTGCCAGCCCTGGCGGGGAAGAGACCCAGTACTTC
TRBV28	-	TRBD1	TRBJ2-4	CASLPAGQGSLGQYF	TGTGCCAGCTTACCCGCGGGACAGGGGTCTCTAGGGCAGTACTTC
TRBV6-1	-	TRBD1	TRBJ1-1	CASSEWGTGNTEAFF	TGTGCCAGCAGTGAATGGGGGACAGGGAACACTGAAGCTTTCTTT
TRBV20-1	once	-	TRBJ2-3	CSAGIKGPSTDTQYF	TGCAGTGCTGGGATAAAAGGACCTAGCACAGATACGCAGTATTTT
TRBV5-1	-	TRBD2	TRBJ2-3	CASSLDREGDTQYF	TGCGCCAGCAGCTTGGACCGGGAGGGTGATACGCAGTATTTT
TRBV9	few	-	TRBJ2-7	CASSAPEAEYEQYF	TGTGCCAGCAGCGCCCCGGAAGCGGAATACGAGCAGTACTTC
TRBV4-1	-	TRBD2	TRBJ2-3	CASSLTYRAGTGRDTQYF	TGCGCCAGCAGCCTTACGTATCGAGCGGGGACCGGTAGGGATACGCAGTATTTT
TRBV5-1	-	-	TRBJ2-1	CASSLWWGVNEQFF	TGCGCCAGCAGCTTGTGGTGGGGGGTTAATGAGCAGTTCTTC
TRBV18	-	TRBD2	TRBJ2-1	CASSPLITLAVSNEQFF	TGTGCCAGCTCACCACTGATAACCCTAGCGGTATCCAATGAGCAGTTCTTC
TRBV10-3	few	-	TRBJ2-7	CAISGIAGRVYEQYF	TGTGCCATCAGTGGGATTGCCGGGCGGGTCTACGAGCAGTACTTC
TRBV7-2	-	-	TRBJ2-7	CASSFLGGTVQSYEQYF	TGTGCCAGCAGCTTCCTGGGGGGGACAGTCCAATCCTACGAGCAGTACTTC
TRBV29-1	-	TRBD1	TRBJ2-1	CSVNGFGTADNEQFF	TGCAGCGTGAATGGGTTTGGGACAGCAGACAATGAGCAGTTCTTC
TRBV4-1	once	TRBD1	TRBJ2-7	CASSQLQSGTGSYEQYF	TGCGCCAGCAGCCAACTTCAATCCGGGACAGGCTCCTACGAGCAGTACTTC
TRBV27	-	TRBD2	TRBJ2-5	CASSPHPGGGGEETQYF	TGTGCCAGCAGCCCTCACCCGGGAGGCGGGGGAGAAGAGACCCAGTACTTC
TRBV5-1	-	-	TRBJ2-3	CASSFGVIATDTQYF	TGCGCCAGCAGCTTTGGAGTGATTGCAACAGATACGCAGTATTTT
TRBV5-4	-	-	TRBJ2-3	CASSFEGDRQADTQYF	TGTGCCAGCAGCTTCGAAGGAGACAGGCAGGCAGATACGCAGTATTTT
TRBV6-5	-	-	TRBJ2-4	CASSPWDNVWEQYF	TGTGCCAGCAGCCCGTGGGACAACGTCTGGGAGCAGTACTTC
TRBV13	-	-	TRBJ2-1	CASSLGLSGPANEQFF	TGTGCCAGCAGCTTAGGCCTTAGCGGCCCCGCAAATGAGCAGTTCTTC
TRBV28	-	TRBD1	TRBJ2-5	CASSTTGGLETQYF	TGTGCCAGCAGTACGACAGGGGGCCTGGAGACCCAGTACTTC
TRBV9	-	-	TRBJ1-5	CASSAGLAKGPSNQPQHF	TGTGCCAGCAGCGCGGGGCTTGCCAAAGGGCCCTCCAATCAGCCCCAGCATTTT
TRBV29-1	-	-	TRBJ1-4	CSVGRSGNEKLFF	TGCAGCGTTGGTCGGTCAGGAAATGAAAAACTGTTTTTT
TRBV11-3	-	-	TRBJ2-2	CASSLGEDTGELFF	TGTGCCAGCAGCTTAGGCGAAGACACCGGGGAGCTGTTTTTT
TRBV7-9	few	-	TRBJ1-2	CASSLGGIPNYGYTF	TGTGCCAGCAGCTTAGGGGGGATTCCTAACTATGGCTACACCTTC
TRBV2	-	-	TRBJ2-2	CASSRESRAGELFF	TGTGCCAGCAGTCGGGAGTCGAGGGCCGGGGAGCTGTTTTTT
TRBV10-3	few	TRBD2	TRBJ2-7	CAISERGGTSGLYEQYF	TGTGCCATCAGTGAGAGGGGGGGGACTAGCGGCCTCTACGAGCAGTACTTC
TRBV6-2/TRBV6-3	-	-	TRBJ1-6	CASSSDRTTSPLHF	TGTGCCAGCAGTTCCGACAGGACAACCTCACCCCTCCACTTT
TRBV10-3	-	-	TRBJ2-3	CAISQGDDTQYF	TGTGCCATCAGTCAGGGCGATGATACGCAGTATTTT
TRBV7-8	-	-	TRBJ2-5	CASSFGSGQETQYF	TGTGCCAGCAGCTTTGGTAGCGGTCAAGAGACCCAGTACTTC
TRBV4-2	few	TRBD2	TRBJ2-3	CASSRNSGGTTDTQYF	TGTGCCAGCAGCCGAAATAGCGGGGGGACCACAGATACGCAGTATTTT
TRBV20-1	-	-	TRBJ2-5	CSASRSGVQETQYF	TGCAGTGCTAGTCGGTCGGGGGTACAAGAGACCCAGTACTTC
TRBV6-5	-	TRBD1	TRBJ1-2	CASSYSESRGRMYGYTF	TGTGCCAGCAGTTACTCGGAATCCAGGGGGCGCATGTACGGCTACACCTTC
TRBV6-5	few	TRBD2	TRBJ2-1	CASSYALAGTNNEQFF	TGTGCCAGCAGTTACGCCCTAGCGGGTACTAACAATGAGCAGTTCTTC
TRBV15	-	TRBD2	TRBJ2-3	CATSRDSDSGVDTQYF	TGTGCCACCAGCAGAGATTCGGATAGCGGGGTTGATACGCAGTATTTT
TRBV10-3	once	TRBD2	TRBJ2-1	CAVSELAGGPGEQFF	TGTGCCGTCAGTGAACTAGCGGGAGGGCCCGGTGAGCAGTTCTTC
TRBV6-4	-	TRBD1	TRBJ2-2	CASSPGQGLNGELFF	TGTGCCAGCAGTCCTGGACAGGGGCTAAATGGGGAGCTGTTTTTT
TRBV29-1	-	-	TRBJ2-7	CSVGDNPYEQYF	TGCAGCGTCGGGGACAACCCCTACGAGCAGTACTTC
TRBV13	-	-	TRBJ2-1	CASSPPEGAYNEQFF	TGTGCCAGCAGCCCGCCGGAAGGGGCGTACAATGAGCAGTTCTTC